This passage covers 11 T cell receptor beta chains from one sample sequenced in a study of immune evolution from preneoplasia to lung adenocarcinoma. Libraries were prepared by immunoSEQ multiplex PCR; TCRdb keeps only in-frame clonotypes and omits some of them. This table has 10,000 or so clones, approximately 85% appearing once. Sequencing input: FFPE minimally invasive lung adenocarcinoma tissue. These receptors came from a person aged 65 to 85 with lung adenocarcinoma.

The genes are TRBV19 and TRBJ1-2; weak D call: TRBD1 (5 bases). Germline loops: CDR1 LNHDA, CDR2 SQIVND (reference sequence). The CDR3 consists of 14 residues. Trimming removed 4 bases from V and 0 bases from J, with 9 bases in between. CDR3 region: CASSTWTPNYGYTF. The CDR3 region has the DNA TGTGCCAGTAGTACTTGGACACCTAACTATGGCTACACCTTC.

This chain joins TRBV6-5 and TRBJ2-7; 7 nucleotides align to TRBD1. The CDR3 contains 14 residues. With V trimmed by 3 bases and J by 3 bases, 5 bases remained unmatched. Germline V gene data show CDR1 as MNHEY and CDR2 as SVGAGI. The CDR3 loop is CASSYFRQGYEQYF. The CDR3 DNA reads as TGTGCCAGCAGTTATTTTAGACAGGGCTACGAGCAGTACTTC.

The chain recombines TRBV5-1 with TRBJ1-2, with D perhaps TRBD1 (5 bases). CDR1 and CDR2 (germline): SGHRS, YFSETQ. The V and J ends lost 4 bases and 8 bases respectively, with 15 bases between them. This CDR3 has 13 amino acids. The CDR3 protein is CASSPADRGGYTF. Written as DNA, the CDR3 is TGCGCCAGCAGCCCCGCTGATAGGGGCGGCTACACCTTC.

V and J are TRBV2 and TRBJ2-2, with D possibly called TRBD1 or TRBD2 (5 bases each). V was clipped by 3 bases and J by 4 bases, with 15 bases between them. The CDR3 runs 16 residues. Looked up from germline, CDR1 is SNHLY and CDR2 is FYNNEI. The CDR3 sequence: CASSEPGLGTTGELFF. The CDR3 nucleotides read TGTGCCAGCAGTGAGCCTGGCCTCGGGACCACCGGGGAGCTGTTTTTT.

The CDR3: CASSFTERDTEAFF. CDR3 coding DNA: TGTGCCAGTAGTTTCACCGAGAGGGACACTGAAGCTTTCTTT. This chain joins TRBV19 and TRBJ1-1; D not resolved. The CDR3 spans 14 residues. V was shortened by 5 bases and J by 3 bases, with 13 bases between the two germline ends. CDR1 and CDR2 (germline): LNHDA, SQIVND (reference sequence).

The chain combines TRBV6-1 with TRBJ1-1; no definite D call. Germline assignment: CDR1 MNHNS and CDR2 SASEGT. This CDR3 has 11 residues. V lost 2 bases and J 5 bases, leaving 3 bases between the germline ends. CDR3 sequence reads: CASSEITEAFF. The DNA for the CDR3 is TGTGCCAGCAGTGAAATTACTGAAGCTTTCTTT.

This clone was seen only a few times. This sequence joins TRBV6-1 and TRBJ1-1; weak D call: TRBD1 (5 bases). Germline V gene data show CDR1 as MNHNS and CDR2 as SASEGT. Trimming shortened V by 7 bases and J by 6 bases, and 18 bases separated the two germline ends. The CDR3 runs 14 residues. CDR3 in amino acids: CASKISSGTAEAFF. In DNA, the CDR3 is TGTGCCAGCAAAATCAGTTCCGGGACGGCTGAAGCTTTCTTT.

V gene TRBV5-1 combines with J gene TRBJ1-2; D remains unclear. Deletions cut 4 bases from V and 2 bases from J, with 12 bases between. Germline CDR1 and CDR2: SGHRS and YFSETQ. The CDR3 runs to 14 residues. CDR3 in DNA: TGCGCCAGCAGCCCCCTAGGAGGGAACTATGGCTACACCTTC. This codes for CASSPLGGNYGYTF.

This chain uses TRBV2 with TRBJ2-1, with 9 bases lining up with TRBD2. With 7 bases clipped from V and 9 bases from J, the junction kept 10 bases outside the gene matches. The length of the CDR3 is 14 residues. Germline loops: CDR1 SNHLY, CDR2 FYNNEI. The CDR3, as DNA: TGTGCCAGCATGTGGCGGGGGGGCCGGTTTGAGCAGTTCTTC. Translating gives CASMWRGGRFEQFF.

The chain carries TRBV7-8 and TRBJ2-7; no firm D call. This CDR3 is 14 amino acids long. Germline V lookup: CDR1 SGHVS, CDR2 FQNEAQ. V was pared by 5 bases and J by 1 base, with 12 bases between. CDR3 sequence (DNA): TGTGCCAGCAGCCAGACGGGTACTTCCTACGAGCAGTACTTC. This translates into CASSQTGTSYEQYF.

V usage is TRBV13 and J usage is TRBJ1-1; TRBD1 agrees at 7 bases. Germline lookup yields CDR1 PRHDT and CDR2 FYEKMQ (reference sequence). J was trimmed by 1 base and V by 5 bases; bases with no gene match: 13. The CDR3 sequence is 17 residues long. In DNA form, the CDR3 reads TGTGCCAGCAGCCCAATATTATCGTACAGGGGGAACACTGAAGCTTTCTTT. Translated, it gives CASSPILSYRGNTEAFF.